Shown below are 25 T cell receptor beta chains from a single sample sequenced in a study of blood T cell repertoires in COVID-19. Produced via immunoSEQ multiplex PCR; TCRdb's table is partial and in-frame only. The sample lists some 190,000 clones, 82% occurring once. Sequencing was done on a sample of peripheral blood. These receptors all stem from a woman aged 55-69 years with COVID-19, enrolled during active disease.

This chain links TRBV5-4 with TRBJ1-3; D gene ambiguous. Trimming took 1 base from V and 0 from J, leaving 8 bases between them. CDR1 is SGHNT and CDR2 is YYREEE in the germline V gene (reference sequence). This CDR3 comprises 15 residues. Here the CDR3 DNA reads TGTGCCAGCAGCTTGTGGGCAGACTCTGGAAACACCATATATTTT. Translating gives CASSLWADSGNTIYF.

This chain links TRBV4-3 with TRBJ2-1, with 10 bases lining up with TRBD2. V gave up 1 base and J gave up 6 bases; unmatched junction bases: 3. The germline gives CDR1 LGHNA, CDR2 YSLEER. The CDR3 length is 15 residues. For the CDR3, the DNA is TGCGCCAGCAGCCAAGGAGCGGGAGGGGTCAATGAGCAGTTCTTC. It encodes CASSQGAGGVNEQFF.

The chain recombines TRBV11-2 with TRBJ2-5; D possibly corresponds to TRBD2 (6 bases). V lost 2 bases to trimming and J lost 7 bases, with 14 bases between them. Germline CDR1 and CDR2: SGHAT and FQNNGV. This CDR3 is 14 amino acids long. The CDR3 region has the DNA TGTGCCAGCAGCTTAAGCCGCGGGGTAGGGACCCAGTACTTC. Its translation: CASSLSRGVGTQYF.

The chain uses TRBV11-2 and TRBJ2-3, with 14 bases lining up with TRBD2. With 4 bases clipped from V and 6 bases from J, the junction kept 6 bases outside the gene matches. Germline loops: CDR1 SGHAT, CDR2 FQNNGV. The length of the CDR3 is 16 residues. The CDR3 loop is CASSSGLAGVRDTQYF. The DNA of the CDR3 is TGTGCCAGCAGCTCGGGACTAGCGGGGGTTAGGGATACGCAGTATTTT.

J is TRBJ2-5 and V is TRBV19; 8 nucleotides align to TRBD2. In germline, CDR1 is LNHDA, CDR2 SQIVND (reference sequence). V lost 0 bases to trimming and J lost 2 bases; unmatched junction nucleotides: 2. This CDR3 has 15 amino acids. The CDR3 region has the DNA TGTGCCAGTAGTATAGATGCGGGGGGACAAGAGACCCAGTACTTC. Amino acids: CASSIDAGGQETQYF.

This clone was detected a few times. The chain carries TRBV20-1 and TRBJ2-2; tentative D call: TRBD1 (6 bases). Germline loops: CDR1 DFQATT, CDR2 SNEGSKA (reference sequence). The CDR3 extends over 14 amino acids. V was shortened by 3 bases and J by 2 bases, with 10 bases between the two germline ends. CDR3 nucleotide sequence: TGCAGTGCTAGTGGCAGGGGAAACACCGGGGAGCTGTTTTTT. It translates to CSASGRGNTGELFF.

The genes are TRBV30 and TRBJ1-5, with TRBD1 as a possible D gene (6 bases). V was pared by 4 bases and J by 1 base, with 14 bases between. CDR3 length equals 15 residues. Germline V gene sequence: CDR1 GTSNPN, CDR2 SVGIG (reference sequence). The CDR3 sequence: CAWTSLRGSNQPQHF. CDR3 bases: TGTGCCTGGACTTCCCTGAGGGGGAGCAATCAGCCCCAGCATTTT.

The V and J genes are TRBV3-1 (or the pseudogene TRBV3-2) and TRBJ2-6; D gene unclear. V was clipped by 0 bases and J by 2 bases, with 5 bases between them. CDR1 is LGHDT, CDR2 YNNKEL, per germline (reference sequence). CDR3 length: 15 residues. CDR3 sequence reads: CASSQDITGANVLTF. CDR3 in DNA: TGTGCCAGCAGCCAAGATATAACTGGGGCCAACGTCCTGACTTTC.

The rearrangement uses TRBV28 and TRBJ2-7, with TRBD1 matching 7 bases. Germline assignment: CDR1 MDHEN and CDR2 SYDVKM. V dropped 3 bases and J dropped 3; count of bases not matched to a gene: 5. The CDR3 is made up of 14 amino acids. The DNA of the CDR3 is TGTGCCAGCAGTTTGGGGACAGCCTTCTACGAGCAGTACTTC. This encodes CASSLGTAFYEQYF.

The chain joins TRBV19 to TRBJ2-1; 8 bases are a match to TRBD2. The CDR3 has 14 amino acids. V was clipped by 6 bases and J by 4 bases; unmatched bases: 5. CDR1 and CDR2 from the germline V gene are LNHDA and SQIVND (reference sequence). Written as DNA, the CDR3 is TGTGCCAGTAGAATGAGCGGGGGTTACAATGAGCAGTTCTTC. This gives the protein CASRMSGGYNEQFF.

DNA of the CDR3: TGTGCCAGCAGCCCTGAGGACAGAGGTCAACACGGCTACACCTTC. It yields the protein CASSPEDRGQHGYTF. The chain links TRBV5-7 to TRBJ1-2, with D tentatively TRBD1 (6 bases). TRBV5-7 is sorted into the ORF group, with uncertain function. The CDR3 runs 15 residues. Trimming removed 4 bases from V and 8 bases from J, with 21 bases in between.

This sequence joins TRBV4-1 and TRBJ1-1; D not resolved. This CDR3 spans 18 amino acids. The V end was cut by 4 bases, the J end by 0 bases, with 21 bases between. Germline values: CDR1 MGHRA, CDR2 YSYEKL. The CDR3 protein is CASSPPPGQAKMNTEAFF. The CDR3 DNA sequence: TGCGCCAGCAGCCCGCCCCCTGGGCAGGCGAAGATGAACACTGAAGCTTTCTTT.

The V call is TRBV19, the J call TRBJ1-5, with 9 bases matching TRBD1. Germline-derived CDR1 and CDR2 are LNHDA and SQIVND (reference sequence). V gave up 5 bases and J gave up 1 base; unmatched junction bases: 15. The CDR3 consists of 19 residues. Here the CDR3 DNA reads TGTGCCAGTAGTTTAACCGGGACAGGGAGATGGTTAAGCAATCAGCCCCAGCATTTT. Translation: CASSLTGTGRWLSNQPQHF.

The V and J genes are TRBV29-1 and TRBJ1-5; TRBD1 aligns across 7 bases. The germline V gene has CDR1 SQVTM and CDR2 ANQGSEA. V was clipped by 0 bases and J by 5 bases; unmatched bases: 1. The CDR3 has 13 residues. The CDR3 sequence: CSVEETGDQPQHF. The CDR3 coding sequence is TGCAGCGTTGAAGAAACAGGGGATCAGCCCCAGCATTTT.

The chain links TRBV9 to TRBJ2-2; 10 positions match TRBD2. V dropped 0 bases and J dropped 3; count of bases not matched to a gene: 5. CDR3 length: 17 amino acids. In germline, CDR1 is SGDLS, CDR2 YYNGEE. The CDR3 spells CASSVAGLAGDTGELFF. In DNA, the CDR3 is TGTGCCAGCAGCGTAGCGGGGCTAGCGGGAGACACCGGGGAGCTGTTTTTT.

The V gene is TRBV18, the J gene TRBJ2-1, with 9 bases matching TRBD1. With V trimmed by 3 bases and J by 4 bases, 7 bases remained unmatched. The CDR3 length is 16 residues. In germline, CDR1 is KGHSH, CDR2 LQKENI. In DNA form, the CDR3 reads TGTGCCAGCTCACCCCGGGACAGGGTAACGTACAATGAGCAGTTCTTC. Protein product: CASSPRDRVTYNEQFF.

V usage is TRBV28 and J usage is TRBJ2-5, with TRBD2 matching over 14 bases. After removal of 0 bases from V and 4 bases from J, the junction contained 4 bases not matched to a gene. Per the germline V gene, CDR1 is MDHEN and CDR2 is SYDVKM. This CDR3 comprises 17 residues. CDR3 protein: CASSLWTSGRAGETQYF. The CDR3 coding sequence is TGTGCCAGCAGTTTATGGACTAGCGGGAGGGCCGGAGAGACCCAGTACTTC.

This clone was detected only a few times. The J gene is TRBJ2-1, the V gene TRBV7-2, with D possibly TRBD2 on 7 matching bases. V was pared by 0 bases and J by 7 bases, with 10 bases between. The CDR3 is 14 amino acids. Germline V CDR1 and CDR2: SGHTA, FQGNSA. CDR3 DNA: TGTGCCAGCAGCTTAGCGGGGGGGCAGAATGAGCAGTTCTTC. Encoded protein: CASSLAGGQNEQFF.

This sequence joins TRBV9 and TRBJ1-1; no reliable D call. V shed 0 bases and J shed 1 base, with 10 bases lying between them. This CDR3 spans 15 amino acids. Per the germline V gene, CDR1 is SGDLS and CDR2 is YYNGEE. The CDR3 bases are TGTGCCAGCAGCGTAGGAGAGGCGTCGAACACTGAAGCTTTCTTT. As protein: CASSVGEASNTEAFF.

V is TRBV20-1 and J is TRBJ1-5; D is unresolved. V gave up 3 bases and J gave up 5 bases, with 5 bases separating them. The germline gives CDR1 DFQATT, CDR2 SNEGSKA (reference sequence). The CDR3 is 11 amino acids. CDR3 coding DNA: TGCAGTGCTAGCCAGGATCAGCCCCAGCATTTT. Residues: CSASQDQPQHF.

V and J are TRBV5-6 and TRBJ2-5; 12 bases align to TRBD2. The germline V gene has CDR1 SGHDT and CDR2 YYEEEE. The trim removed 0 bases at V and 5 bases at J, leaving 5 bases unmatched. The CDR3 runs to 16 residues. The CDR3 here is CASSLVLAGGLETQYF. The CDR3 DNA reads as TGTGCCAGCAGCTTGGTGCTAGCGGGAGGGCTTGAGACCCAGTACTTC.

The chain carries TRBV28 and TRBJ2-7, with a tentative D call TRBD1 (5 bases). The CDR3 is 14 residues long. Germline lookup yields CDR1 MDHEN and CDR2 SYDVKM. The V gene lost 8 bases and the J gene lost 3 bases, with 17 bases spanning the gap. The CDR3 spells CASVGHRSGYEQYV. Here the CDR3 DNA reads TGTGCCAGCGTGGGGCACCGTTCCGGCTACGAGCAGTACGTC.

Concerning this clone: One end of the junction does not line up with germline, which may come from a read error. The rearrangement links TRBV14 to TRBJ1-3; D is uncertain. Germline CDR1 SGHDN, CDR2 FVKESK. The CDR3 is made up of 12 amino acids. The CDR3 reads CASSQEGHSLVF. The CDR3 DNA is TGTGCCAGCAGCCAAGAAGGTCACAGCCTCGTATTT.

The gene calls are TRBV12-2 and TRBJ2-1; the table assigns TRBD1, which was not confirmed against the DNA. TRBV12-2 is a known pseudogene. The CDR3 runs to 13 residues. The CDR3 here is CASRCRDNNEQFF. The CDR3 nucleotides are TGTGCAAGTCGCTGCCGGGACAACAATGAGCAGTTCTTC.

The chain has TRBV28 and TRBJ1-2, with TRBD1 matching over 8 bases. From germline, CDR1 is MDHEN and CDR2 SYDVKM. J lost 4 bases, V lost 7 bases, and 5 bases had no gene match. There are 13 residues in the CDR3. The DNA of the CDR3 is TGTGCCAGCAATGATGACAGGGGCTATGGCTACACCTTC. Translated: CASNDDRGYGYTF.